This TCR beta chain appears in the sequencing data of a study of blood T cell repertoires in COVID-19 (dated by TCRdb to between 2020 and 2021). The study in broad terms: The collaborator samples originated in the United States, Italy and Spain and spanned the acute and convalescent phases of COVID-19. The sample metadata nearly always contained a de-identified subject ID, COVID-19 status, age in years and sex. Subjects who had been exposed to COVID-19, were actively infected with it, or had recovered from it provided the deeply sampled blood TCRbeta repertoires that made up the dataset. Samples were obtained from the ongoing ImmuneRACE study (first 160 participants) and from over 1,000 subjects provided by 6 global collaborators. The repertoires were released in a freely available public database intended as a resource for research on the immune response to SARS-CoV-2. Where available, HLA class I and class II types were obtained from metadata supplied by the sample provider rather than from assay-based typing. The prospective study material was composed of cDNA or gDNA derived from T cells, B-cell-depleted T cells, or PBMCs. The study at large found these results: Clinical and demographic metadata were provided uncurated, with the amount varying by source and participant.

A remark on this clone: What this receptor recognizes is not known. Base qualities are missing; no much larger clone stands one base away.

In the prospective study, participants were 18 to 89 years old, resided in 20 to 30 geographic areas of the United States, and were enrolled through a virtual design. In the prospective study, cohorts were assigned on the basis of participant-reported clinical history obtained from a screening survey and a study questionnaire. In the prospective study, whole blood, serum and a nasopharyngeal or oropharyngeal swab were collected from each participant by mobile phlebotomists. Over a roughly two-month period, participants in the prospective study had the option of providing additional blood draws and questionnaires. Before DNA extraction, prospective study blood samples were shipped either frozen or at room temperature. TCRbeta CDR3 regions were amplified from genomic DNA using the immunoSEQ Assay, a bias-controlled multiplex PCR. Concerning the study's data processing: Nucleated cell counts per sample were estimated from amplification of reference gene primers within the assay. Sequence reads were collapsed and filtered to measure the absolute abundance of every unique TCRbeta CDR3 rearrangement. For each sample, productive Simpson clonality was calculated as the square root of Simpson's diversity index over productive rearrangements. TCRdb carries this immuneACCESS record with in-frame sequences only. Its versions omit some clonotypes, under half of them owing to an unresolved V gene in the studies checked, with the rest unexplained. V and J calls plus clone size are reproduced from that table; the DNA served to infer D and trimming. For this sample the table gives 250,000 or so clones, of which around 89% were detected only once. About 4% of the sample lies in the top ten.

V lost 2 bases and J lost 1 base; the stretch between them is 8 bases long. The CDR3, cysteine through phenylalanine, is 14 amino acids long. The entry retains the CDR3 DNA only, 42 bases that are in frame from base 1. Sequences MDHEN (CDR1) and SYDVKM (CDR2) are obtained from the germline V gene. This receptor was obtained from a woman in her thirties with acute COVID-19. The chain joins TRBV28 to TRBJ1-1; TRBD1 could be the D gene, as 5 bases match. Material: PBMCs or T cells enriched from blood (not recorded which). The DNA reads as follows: TGTGCCAGCAGTTTAGGGGCCCCGAACACTGAAGCTTTCTTT. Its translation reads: CASSLGAPNTEAFF.